Included here is one T cell receptor (beta chain) sequence, with context. What it recognizes is unknown. The V end was cut by 2 bases, the J end by 1 base, with 9 bases between. The CDR3 is 15 residues long. The germline V gene has CDR1 MNHNY and CDR2 SVGAGI (reference sequence). The data belong to a study of beta chain features in type 1 diabetes. General study results and limits: Researchers report that Type 1 diabetes patients had moderately but significantly shorter TCRB CDR3s across all four CD4+ subsets.

The authors reverse transcribed all of the isolated RNA, so sequencing captured expressed TCRB transcripts. TCRdb keeps only in-frame clones here, not all; method: immunoSEQ multiplex PCR. The sample consists of 140,000 to 150,000 clones, around 51% of them appearing once. Sampling consisted of one heparinised blood draw per donor, averaging around 110 mL. The receptor comes from a man between 18 and 35 years old in good health. Sequences were obtained from Tregs from blood. The genes are TRBV6-6 and TRBJ1-5; no definite D call. The CDR3 coding sequence is TGTGCCAGCAGTTACACGGGGTCGAGCAATCAGCCCCAGCATTTT. It specifies CASSYTGSSNQPQHF.